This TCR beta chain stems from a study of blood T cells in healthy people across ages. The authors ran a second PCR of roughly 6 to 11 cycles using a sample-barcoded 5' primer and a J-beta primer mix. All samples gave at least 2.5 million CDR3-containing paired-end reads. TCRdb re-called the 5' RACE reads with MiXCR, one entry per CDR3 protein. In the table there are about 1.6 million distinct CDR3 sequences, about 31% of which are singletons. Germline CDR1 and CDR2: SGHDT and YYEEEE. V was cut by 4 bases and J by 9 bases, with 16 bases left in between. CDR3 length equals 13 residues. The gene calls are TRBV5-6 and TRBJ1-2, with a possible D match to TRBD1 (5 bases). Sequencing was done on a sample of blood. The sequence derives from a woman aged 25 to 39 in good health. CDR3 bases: TGTGCCAGCAGCCCCGGGACGGCAGAGAGCTACACCTTC. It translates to CASSPGTAESYTF.